This T cell receptor beta chain was identified in a study of CD8 T cells in ankylosing spondylitis (dated by TCRdb to the late 2010s). Regarding the research as a whole: The study set out to find disease-linked TCR variants by profiling T cell receptor beta repertoires in ankylosing spondylitis patients and healthy donors. The full study cohort was made up of approximately 24 ankylosing spondylitis patients and 108 healthy donors. Peripheral blood was sampled, and synovial fluid was also collected from ankylosing spondylitis patients.

Details on this clonotype: Its target antigen remains unknown. Per-base qualities were not stored, and no clone one base away is much larger.

The paper's findings and limits, for the study overall: Some TCR beta motif variants had previously been reported in synovial fluid and blood of reactive arthritis patients, which suggested common disease-initiation mechanisms. A TCR beta motif made up of several highly homologous amino acid variants appeared to be characteristic of blood from ankylosing spondylitis patients. Significant enrichment of the disease-linked clones was reported in matched synovial fluid samples from ankylosing spondylitis patients. A CD8+ phenotype was shown by the disease-linked clones, which were found at relatively low frequencies in peripheral blood.

Sequencing used an Illumina HiSeq 2500. Quantitative 5'-RACE with molecular barcodes was used to prepare TCR beta libraries. Under the source paper's analysis protocol: Disease-linked TCR variants were identified with a new computational method built on a probabilistic model of VDJ rearrangement. The raw public data were reprocessed by TCRdb itself: fastp quality trimming at Q25, MiXCR clonotype calling, in-frame beta chains only. Records with the same CDR3 protein are collapsed into one entry carrying the most frequent genes and DNA. These V and J calls are TCRdb output, not the study's own analysis. This sample lists just under 350,000 distinct CDR3 sequences; roughly 15% were detected once. The ten largest clonotypes hold 0.85% to 1.4% of the sample. This TCR was sampled from a male donor with ankylosing spondylitis or in good health (not recorded which). Source material: blood, either unsorted or a sorted T cell fraction (not recorded which).

The nucleotides read TGTGCCAGCAGCTTAGATGGGGTCGGGGCGGACACTGAAGCTTTCTTT. Translated, it reads CASSLDGVGADTEAFF. The chain was built from TRBV11-2 and TRBJ1-1, and perhaps TRBD1 as D gene, on 5 matching bases. The CDR3 spans 16 residues, from the cysteine through the phenylalanine. The sequence is cut down to CDR3 DNA, 48 bases in frame from base 1. V lost 0 bases and J lost 3 bases; the stretch between them is 14 bases long. Taken from the germline V gene, the CDR1 and CDR2 loops are SGHAT and FQNNGV.